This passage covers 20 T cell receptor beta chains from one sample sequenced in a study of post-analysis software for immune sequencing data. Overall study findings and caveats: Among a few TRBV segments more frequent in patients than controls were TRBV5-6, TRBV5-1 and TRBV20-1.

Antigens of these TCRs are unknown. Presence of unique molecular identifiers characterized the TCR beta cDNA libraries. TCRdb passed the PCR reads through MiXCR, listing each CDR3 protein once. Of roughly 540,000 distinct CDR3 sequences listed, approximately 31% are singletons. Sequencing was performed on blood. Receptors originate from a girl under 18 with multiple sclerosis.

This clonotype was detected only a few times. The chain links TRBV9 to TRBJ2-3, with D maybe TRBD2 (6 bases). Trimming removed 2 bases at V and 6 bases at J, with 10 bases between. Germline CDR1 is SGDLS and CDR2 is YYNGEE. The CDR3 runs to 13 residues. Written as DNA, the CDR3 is TGTGCCAGCAGCGTCCCGGGGGTGGATACGCAGTATTTT. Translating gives CASSVPGVDTQYF.

CDR3 region: CASSQLPNPEAFF. The CDR3 bases are TGCGCCAGCAGTCAGCTCCCTAACCCTGAAGCTTTCTTT. This chain uses TRBV5-1 with TRBJ1-1; D is ambiguous. Trimming took 5 bases from V and 6 from J, leaving 14 bases between them. CDR3 size: 13 residues. Germline CDR1 SGHRS, CDR2 YFSETQ.

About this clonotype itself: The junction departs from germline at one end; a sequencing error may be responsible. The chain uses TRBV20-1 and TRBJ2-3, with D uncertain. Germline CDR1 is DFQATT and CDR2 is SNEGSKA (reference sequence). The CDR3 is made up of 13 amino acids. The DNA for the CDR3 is TGCAGTGCTAGATGGTGGCTCACAGATACGCGGTATTTT. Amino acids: CSARWWLTDTRYF.

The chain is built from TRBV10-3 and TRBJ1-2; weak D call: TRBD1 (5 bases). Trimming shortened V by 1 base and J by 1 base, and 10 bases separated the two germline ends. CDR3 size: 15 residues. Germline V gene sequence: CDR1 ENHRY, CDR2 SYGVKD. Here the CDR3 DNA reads TGTGCCATCAGTGAGTTGGCAGGGAATAACTATGGCTACACCTTC. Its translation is CAISELAGNNYGYTF.

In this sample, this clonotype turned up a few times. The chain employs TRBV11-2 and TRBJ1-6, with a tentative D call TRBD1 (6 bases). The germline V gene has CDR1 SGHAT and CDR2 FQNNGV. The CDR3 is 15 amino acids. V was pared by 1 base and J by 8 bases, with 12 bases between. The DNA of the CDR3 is TGTGCCAGCAGCTTAGGATCGGCAGGGGATTCACCCCTCCACTTT. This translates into CASSLGSAGDSPLHF.

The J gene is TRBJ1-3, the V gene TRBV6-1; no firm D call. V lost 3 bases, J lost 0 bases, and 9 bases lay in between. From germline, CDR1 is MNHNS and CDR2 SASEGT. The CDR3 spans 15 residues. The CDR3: CASSDRDNSGNTIYF. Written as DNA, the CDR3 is TGTGCCAGCAGTGACCGAGACAACTCTGGAAACACCATATATTTT.

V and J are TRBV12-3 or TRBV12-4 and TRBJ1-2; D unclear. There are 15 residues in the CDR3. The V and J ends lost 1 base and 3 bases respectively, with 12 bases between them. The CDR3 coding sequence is TGTGCCAGCAGTTTAGTAGGCCCCTGGGACTATGGCTACACCTTC. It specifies CASSLVGPWDYGYTF.

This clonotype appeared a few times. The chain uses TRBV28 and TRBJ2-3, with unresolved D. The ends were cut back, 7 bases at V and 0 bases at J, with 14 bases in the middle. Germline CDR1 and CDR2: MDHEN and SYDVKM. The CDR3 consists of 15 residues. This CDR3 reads CASTSMSFSTDTQYF. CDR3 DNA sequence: TGTGCCAGCACCTCAATGTCGTTTAGCACAGATACGCAGTATTTT.

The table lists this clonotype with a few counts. CDR3 nucleotide sequence: TGCGCCAGCAGCCAATTAGAACTTGGCTATGGCTACACCTTC. As protein: CASSQLELGYGYTF. This rearrangement joins TRBV4-1 to TRBJ1-2; D ambiguous. V lost 2 bases, J lost 4 bases, and 11 bases lay in between. Germline values: CDR1 MGHRA, CDR2 YSYEKL. The CDR3 consists of 14 residues.

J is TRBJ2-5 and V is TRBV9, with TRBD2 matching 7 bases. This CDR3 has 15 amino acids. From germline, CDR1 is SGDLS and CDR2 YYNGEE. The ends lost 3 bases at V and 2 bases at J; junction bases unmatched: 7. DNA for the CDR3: TGTGCCAGCAGCGACCTGCGGGGGTTACAAGAGACCCAGTACTTC. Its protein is CASSDLRGLQETQYF.

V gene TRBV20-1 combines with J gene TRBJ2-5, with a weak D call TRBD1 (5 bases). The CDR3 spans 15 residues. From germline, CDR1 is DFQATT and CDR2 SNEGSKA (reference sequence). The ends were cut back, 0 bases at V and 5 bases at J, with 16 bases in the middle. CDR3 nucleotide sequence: TGCAGTGCTAGAGACCCCGTCAGGGTTGGGGAGACCCAGTACTTC. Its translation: CSARDPVRVGETQYF.

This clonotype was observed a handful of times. The CDR3 bases are TGTGCCAGCAGCGAACGGCAGGGGTTAATCGCGGAGCAGTTCTTC. It codes for CASSERQGLIAEQFF. The V and J genes are TRBV14 and TRBJ2-1; perhaps TRBD1 as D (6 bases). Trimming took 5 bases from V and 10 from J, leaving 21 bases between them. CDR1 is SGHDN, CDR2 FVKESK, per germline. The CDR3 covers 15 residues.

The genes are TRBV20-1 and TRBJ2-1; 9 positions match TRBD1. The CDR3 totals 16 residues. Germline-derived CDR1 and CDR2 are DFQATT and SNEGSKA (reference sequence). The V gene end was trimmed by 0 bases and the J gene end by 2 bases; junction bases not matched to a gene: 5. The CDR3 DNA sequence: TGCAGTGCTAGAGACGCCCGACAGGGGGCCTACAATGAGCAGTTCTTC. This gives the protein CSARDARQGAYNEQFF.

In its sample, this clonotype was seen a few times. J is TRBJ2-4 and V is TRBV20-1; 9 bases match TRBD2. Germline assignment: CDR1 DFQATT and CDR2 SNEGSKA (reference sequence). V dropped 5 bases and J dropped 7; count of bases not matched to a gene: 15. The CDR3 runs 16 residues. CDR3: CSALLLASGVENIQYF. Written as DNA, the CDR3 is TGCAGTGCTCTCCTCTTGGCTAGCGGGGTAGAGAACATTCAGTACTTC.

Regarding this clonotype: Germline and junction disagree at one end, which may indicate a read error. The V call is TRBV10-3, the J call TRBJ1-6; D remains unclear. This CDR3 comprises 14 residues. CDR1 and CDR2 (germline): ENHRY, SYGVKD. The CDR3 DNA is TGTGCCATCAGAGAGGACTCCTCTAATTCACCCCTCCACTTT. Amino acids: CAIREDSSNSPLHF.

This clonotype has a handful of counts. This CDR3 is CASRRALAETDTQYF. The CDR3 DNA follows: TGTGCCAGCAGGCGAGCGCTAGCGGAGACAGATACGCAGTATTTT. The chain links TRBV27 to TRBJ2-3; the match to TRBD2 covers 7 bases. CDR1 and CDR2 from the germline V gene are MNHEY and SMNVEV (reference sequence). This CDR3 comprises 15 residues. J was trimmed by 3 bases and V by 6 bases; bases with no gene match: 9.

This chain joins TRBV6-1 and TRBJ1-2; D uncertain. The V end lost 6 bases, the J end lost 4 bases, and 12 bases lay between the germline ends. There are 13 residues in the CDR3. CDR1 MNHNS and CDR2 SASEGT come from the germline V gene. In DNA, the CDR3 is TGTGCCAGCAGGGATACCGGACTCTATGGCTACACCTTC. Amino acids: CASRDTGLYGYTF.

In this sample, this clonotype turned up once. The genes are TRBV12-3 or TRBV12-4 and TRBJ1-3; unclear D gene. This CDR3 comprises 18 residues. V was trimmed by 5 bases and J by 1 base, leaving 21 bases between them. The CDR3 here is CASSALLGREGSGNTIYF. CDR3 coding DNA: TGTGCCAGCAGTGCCCTTCTAGGGCGAGAAGGTTCTGGAAACACCATATATTTT.

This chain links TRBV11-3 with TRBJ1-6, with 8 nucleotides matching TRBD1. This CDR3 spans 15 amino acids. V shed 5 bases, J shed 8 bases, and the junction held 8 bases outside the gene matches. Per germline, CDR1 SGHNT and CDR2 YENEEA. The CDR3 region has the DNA TGTGCCAGCAGCGGCAGGCAGGGGGCTGATTCACCCCTCCACTTT. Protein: CASSGRQGADSPLHF.

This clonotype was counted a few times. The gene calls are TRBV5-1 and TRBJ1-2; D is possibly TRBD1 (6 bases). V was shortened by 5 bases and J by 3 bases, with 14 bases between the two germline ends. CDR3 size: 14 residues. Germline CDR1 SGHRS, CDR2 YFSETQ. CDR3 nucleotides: TGCGCCAGCAGACTAGAAGACAGGCACTATGGCTACACCTTC. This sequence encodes CASRLEDRHYGYTF.